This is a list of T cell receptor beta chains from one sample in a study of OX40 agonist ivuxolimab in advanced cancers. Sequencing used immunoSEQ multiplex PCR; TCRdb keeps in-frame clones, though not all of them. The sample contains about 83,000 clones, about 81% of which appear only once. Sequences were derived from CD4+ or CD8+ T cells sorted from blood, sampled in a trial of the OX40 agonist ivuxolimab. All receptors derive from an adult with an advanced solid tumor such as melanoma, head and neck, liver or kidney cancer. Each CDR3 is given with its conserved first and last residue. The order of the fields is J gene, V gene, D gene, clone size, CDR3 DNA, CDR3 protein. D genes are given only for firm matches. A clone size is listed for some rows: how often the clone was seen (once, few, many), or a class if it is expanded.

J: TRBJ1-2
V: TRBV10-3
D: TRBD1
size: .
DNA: TGTGCCATCAGTGAGTTGGGACAGCGATCGGGCTACACCTTC
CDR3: CAISELGQRSGYTF

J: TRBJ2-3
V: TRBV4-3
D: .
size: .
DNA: TGCGCCAGCAGCCCTTATACGCAGTATTTT
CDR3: CASSPYTQYF

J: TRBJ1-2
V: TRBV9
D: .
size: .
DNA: TGTGCCAGCAGCTACAGAGAAAACTATGGCTACACCTTC
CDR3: CASSYRENYGYTF

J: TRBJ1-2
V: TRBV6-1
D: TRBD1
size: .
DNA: TGTGCCAGCAGTCATGCGGACAGGGGTGGTCATGGCTACACCTTC
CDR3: CASSHADRGGHGYTF

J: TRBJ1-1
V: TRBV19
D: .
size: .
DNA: TGTGCCAGTAGTATAGATCTAAGGGTTGTAGGGAGTTCTGAAGCTTTCTTT
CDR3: CASSIDLRVVGSSEAFF

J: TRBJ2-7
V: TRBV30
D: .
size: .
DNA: TGTGCCTGCGACGGAAGAAGCTACGAGCAGTACTTC
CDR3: CACDGRSYEQYF

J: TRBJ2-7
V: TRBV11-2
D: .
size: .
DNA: TGTGCCAGCACCTCTTTAGATGACGGGACCTCCTACGAGCAGTACTTC
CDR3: CASTSLDDGTSYEQYF

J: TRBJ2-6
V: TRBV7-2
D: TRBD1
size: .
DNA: TGTGCCAGCAGTACAGGGGTTGGGGCCAACGTCCTGACTTTC
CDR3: CASSTGVGANVLTF

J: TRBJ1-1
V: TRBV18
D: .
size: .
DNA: TGTGCCAGCTCACCTACGATCTCCGATTACACTGAAGCTTTCTTT
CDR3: CASSPTISDYTEAFF

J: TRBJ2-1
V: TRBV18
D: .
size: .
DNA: TGTGCCAGCTCACCCACGACAGGATCCTACAATGAGCAGTTCTTC
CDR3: CASSPTTGSYNEQFF

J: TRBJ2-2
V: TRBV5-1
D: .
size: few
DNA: TGCGCCAGCAGCTACAACACCGGGGAGCTGTTTTTT
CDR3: CASSYNTGELFF

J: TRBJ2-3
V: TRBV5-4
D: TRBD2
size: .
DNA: TGTGCCAGCAGCTTCAGACTAGCGGGGTTACGCGATACGCAGTATTTT
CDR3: CASSFRLAGLRDTQYF

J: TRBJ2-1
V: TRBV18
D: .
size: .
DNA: TGTGCCAGCTCACCACCGAGCCTCGGGGGCAATGAGCAGTTCTTC
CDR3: CASSPPSLGGNEQFF

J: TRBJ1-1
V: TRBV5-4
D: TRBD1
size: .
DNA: TGTGCCAGCAGCACTCGGACAGGGGAGAGCACTGAAGCTTTCTTT
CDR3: CASSTRTGESTEAFF

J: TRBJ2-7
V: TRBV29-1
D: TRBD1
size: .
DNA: TGCAGCGTTGAAGGGTTGGCAGGGGGCGATTACGAGCAGTACTTC
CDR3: CSVEGLAGGDYEQYF

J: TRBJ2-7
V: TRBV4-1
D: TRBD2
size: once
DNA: TGCGCCAGCAGTCAACTAGCGGGACCCCCCTACGAGCAGTACTTC
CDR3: CASSQLAGPPYEQYF

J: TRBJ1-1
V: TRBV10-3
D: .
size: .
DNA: TGTGCCATCAGTGGGGCAGGGGCGAACACTGAAGCTTTCTTT
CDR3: CAISGAGANTEAFF

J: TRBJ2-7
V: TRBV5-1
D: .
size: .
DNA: TGCGCCAGCAGCTTTGACAGGAACATCTACGAGCAGTACTTC
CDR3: CASSFDRNIYEQYF

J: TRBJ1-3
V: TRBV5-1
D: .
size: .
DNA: TGCGCCAGTCGACAAGTAGGTGGAAACACCATATATTTT
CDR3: CASRQVGGNTIYF

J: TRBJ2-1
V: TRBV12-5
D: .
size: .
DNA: TGTGCTAGTGGTTTGGGAAGTACCTACAATGAGCAGTTCTTC
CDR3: CASGLGSTYNEQFF

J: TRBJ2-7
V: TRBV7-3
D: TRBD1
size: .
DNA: TGTGCCAGCAGCCCAGGACAGGCAAGTACCTACGAGCAGTACTTC
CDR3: CASSPGQASTYEQYF

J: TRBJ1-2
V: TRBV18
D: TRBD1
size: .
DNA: TGTGCCAGCTCACCACCGGTCGGGACAGTCAATGGCTACACCTTC
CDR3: CASSPPVGTVNGYTF

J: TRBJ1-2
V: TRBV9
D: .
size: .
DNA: TGTGCCAGCGGACCTCAACGTGCTCAATCCTATGGCTACACCTTC
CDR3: CASGPQRAQSYGYTF

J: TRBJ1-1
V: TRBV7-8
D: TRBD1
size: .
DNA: TGTGCCAGCAGACAGACAGGGACGGGCACTGAAGCTTTCTTT
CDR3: CASRQTGTGTEAFF

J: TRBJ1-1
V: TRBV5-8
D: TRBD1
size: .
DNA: TGTGCCAGCACCCGGACAGGGTCGGTAGGCACTGAAGCTTTCTTT
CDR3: CASTRTGSVGTEAFF

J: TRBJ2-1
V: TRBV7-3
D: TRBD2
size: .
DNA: TGTGCCAGCAGCCTTAGCGGGAGAGATGAGCAGTTCTTC
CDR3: CASSLSGRDEQFF

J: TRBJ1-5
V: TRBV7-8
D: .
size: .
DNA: TGTGCCAGCAGCACCTACAGTCAGCCCCAGCATTTT
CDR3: CASSTYSQPQHF

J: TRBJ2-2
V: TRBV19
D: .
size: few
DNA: TGTGCCAGTAGTCCTCAGGGTCGGGGCACCGGGGAGCTGTTTTTT
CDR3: CASSPQGRGTGELFF

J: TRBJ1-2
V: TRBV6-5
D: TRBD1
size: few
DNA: TGTGCCAGCAGTGCCAGACAGGGGGTTAACTATGGCTACACCTTC
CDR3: CASSARQGVNYGYTF

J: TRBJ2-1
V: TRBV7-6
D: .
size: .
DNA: TGTGCCAGCAGCTTAAAGAGGAACAATGAGCAGTTCTTC
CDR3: CASSLKRNNEQFF

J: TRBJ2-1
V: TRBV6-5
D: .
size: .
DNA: TGTGCCAGCAGTTACGCGGGCGGGGCGTACAATGAGCAGTTCTTC
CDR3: CASSYAGGAYNEQFF